This T cell receptor beta chain was identified in a study of T cell changes during pregnancy in multiple sclerosis. Measured with immunoSEQ multiplex PCR; TCRdb has only the in-frame clones, and not every one. Among about 59,000 clones listed, around 92% were seen once. Germline V gives CDR1 SGHTA, CDR2 FQGNSA. V was shortened by 3 bases and J by 1 base, with 4 bases between the two germline ends. The CDR3 runs 13 residues. The material was peripheral blood, obtained in the second trimester of pregnancy. The rearrangement joins TRBV7-2 to TRBJ1-3; D remains ambiguous. The sequence derives from a female donor in good health, enrolled as a control in a pregnancy study. This CDR3 is CASSFTSGNTIYF. The CDR3 nucleotides read TGTGCCAGCAGCTTTACATCTGGAAACACCATATATTTT.